The T cell receptor (beta chain) described here comes from a study of blood T cell repertoires in COVID-19. Background on the study: Sources were T cells, B-cell-depleted T cells, or PBMCs; the material itself was cDNA or gDNA.

Original processing notes: For nucleated cells, counts were estimated from reference gene primer amplification. The assay was immunoSEQ multiplex PCR, and TCRdb's table has in-frame clones only and misses some. That table is the source of V, J and clone size, and D and trimming were worked out from the DNA. The repertoire holds approximately 100,000 clones, with more than 70% as singletons. V was shortened by 1 base and J by 1 base, with 13 bases between the two germline ends. CDR3 size: 16 residues. CDR1 is MDHEN, CDR2 SYDVKM, per germline. This clone has more than one count but fewer than ten. The TCR comes from a woman in her fifties or sixties with acute or convalescent COVID-19. The V and J genes are TRBV28 and TRBJ1-1; D is unclear. Specimen: peripheral blood. CDR3: CASSLSPRAGNTEAFF. CDR3 coding DNA: TGTGCCAGCAGTTTATCTCCGCGTGCAGGGAACACTGAAGCTTTCTTT. Using reference TRBV28 and TRBJ1-1 for the parts outside the CDR3, the full variable domain is DVKVTQSSRYLVKRTGEKVFLECVQDMDHENMFWYRQDPGLGLRLIYFSYDVKMKEKGDIPEGYSVSREKKERFSLILESASTNQTSMYLCASSLSPRAGNTEAFFGQGTRLTVV.